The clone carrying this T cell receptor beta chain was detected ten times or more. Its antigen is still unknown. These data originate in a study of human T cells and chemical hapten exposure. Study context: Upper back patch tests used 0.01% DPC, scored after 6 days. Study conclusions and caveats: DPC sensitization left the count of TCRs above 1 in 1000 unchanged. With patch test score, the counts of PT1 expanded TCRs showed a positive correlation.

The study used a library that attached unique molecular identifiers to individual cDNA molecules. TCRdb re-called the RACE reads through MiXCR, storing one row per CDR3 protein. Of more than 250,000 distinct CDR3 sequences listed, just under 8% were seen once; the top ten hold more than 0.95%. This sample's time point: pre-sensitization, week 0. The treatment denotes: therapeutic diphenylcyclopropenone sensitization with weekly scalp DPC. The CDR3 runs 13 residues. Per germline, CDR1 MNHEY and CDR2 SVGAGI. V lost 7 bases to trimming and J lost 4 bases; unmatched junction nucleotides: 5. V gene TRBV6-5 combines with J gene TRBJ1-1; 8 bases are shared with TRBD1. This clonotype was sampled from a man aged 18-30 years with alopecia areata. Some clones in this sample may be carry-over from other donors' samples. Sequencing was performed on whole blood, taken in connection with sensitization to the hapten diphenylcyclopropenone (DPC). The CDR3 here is CASIRTGGTEAFF. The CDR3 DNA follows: TGTGCCAGCATCCGAACAGGGGGCACTGAAGCTTTCTTT.